This T cell receptor beta chain was captured by sequencing in a study of OX40 agonist ivuxolimab in advanced cancers. The repertoire was sequenced with immunoSEQ multiplex PCR; TCRdb's copy has only in-frame clones and lacks some. The sample lists about 54,000 clones, 80% to 90% seen once, with more than 1% in the top ten. Looked up from germline, CDR1 is SGHKS and CDR2 is YYEKEE (reference sequence). The V gene lost 1 base and the J gene lost 2 bases, with 15 bases spanning the gap. The CDR3 length is 17 residues. This chain links TRBV5-5 with TRBJ2-2, with D maybe TRBD2 (5 bases). The TCR was taken from an adult with an advanced solid tumor such as melanoma, head and neck, liver or kidney cancer. The specimen was CD4+ or CD8+ T cells sorted from blood, collected in a trial of the OX40 agonist ivuxolimab. The CDR3 bases are TGTGCCAGCAGCTTGAAGGACTGGGCGGTAAACACCGGGGAGCTGTTTTTT. Its protein is CASSLKDWAVNTGELFF.